The 26 T cell receptor beta chains below come from one sample, sequenced in a study of T-cell memory formation after mild COVID-19. TCRdb itself ran the 5' RACE reads through MiXCR, one entry per CDR3 protein. The table includes 360,000 or so distinct CDR3 sequences, 25% to 30% detected once. Sequenced sample: PBMCs or a T cell subset sorted from them (not recorded which). These receptor sequences come from an adult woman who had mild COVID-19 (a few samples of this study predate the infection). Cell type and time point are not known.

J is TRBJ2-5 and V is TRBV20-1, with no clear D. The CDR3 is 11 residues long. Germline V lookup: CDR1 DFQATT, CDR2 SNEGSKA (reference sequence). V dropped 6 bases and J dropped 5 bases, with 10 bases sitting between them. The CDR3 nucleotides are TGCAGTGCCCGGACGTGGGAGACCCAGTACTTC. As protein: CSARTWETQYF.

The chain couples TRBV18 to TRBJ2-6, with a tentative D call TRBD1 (5 bases). V lost 3 bases, J lost 0 bases, and 18 bases lay in between. Germline assignment: CDR1 KGHSH and CDR2 LQKENI. This CDR3 has 19 residues. CDR3 DNA: TGTGCCAGCTCACCTATACAGGTCGGCCTTTACTCTGGGGCCAACGTCCTGACTTTC. Its protein is CASSPIQVGLYSGANVLTF.

There are a few counts of this clonotype. The chain carries TRBV4-3 and TRBJ2-5, with TRBD2 matching 9 bases. V gave up 0 bases and J gave up 5 bases; unmatched junction bases: 7. Germline V CDR1 and CDR2: LGHNA, YSLEER. The CDR3 is made up of 16 amino acids. The CDR3 here is CASSQEKAGGYETQYF. The CDR3 DNA sequence: TGCGCCAGCAGCCAAGAAAAAGCGGGAGGCTATGAGACCCAGTACTTC.

Only a few counts were recorded for this clonotype. The chain has TRBV12-3 or TRBV12-4 and TRBJ1-1; the match to TRBD1 covers 7 bases. The CDR3 contains 14 residues. The V segment lost 6 bases and the J segment 4 bases; nucleotides outside the gene matches: 8. CDR3 sequence reads: CASRADRAGTEAFF. As DNA, the CDR3 is TGTGCCAGCAGGGCCGACAGGGCGGGCACTGAAGCTTTCTTT.

The rearrangement joins TRBV5-6 to TRBJ1-1, with 9 bases identical to TRBD1. The CDR3 extends over 15 amino acids. Germline CDR1 reads SGHDT; CDR2 reads YYEEEE. After removal of 5 bases from V and 5 bases from J, the junction contained 10 bases not matched to a gene. The DNA of the CDR3 is TGTGCCAGCAGAACGACAGGGGGGAAATGGACTGAAGCTTTCTTT. This sequence encodes CASRTTGGKWTEAFF. Full variable domain (outside the CDR3, taken from reference TRBV5-6 and TRBJ1-1): DAGVTQSPTHLIKTRGQQVTLRCSPKSGHDTVSWYQQALGQGPQFIFQYYEEEERQRGNFPDRFSGHQFPNYSSELNVNALLLGDSALYLCASRTTGGKWTEAFFGQGTRLTVV.

The chain is built from TRBV27 and TRBJ2-7; a possible D gene is TRBD2 (5 bases). V lost 5 bases and J 5 bases, leaving 19 bases between the germline ends. The V gene's germline CDR1 is MNHEY and CDR2 SMNVEV (reference sequence). The CDR3 contains 15 residues. CDR3 sequence (DNA): TGTGCCAGCAGTCTCGCCCGATCGGGGTTCCACGAGCAGTACTTC. Its translation: CASSLARSGFHEQYF.

This clonotype has just a few counts. CDR3 coding DNA: TGCAGTGGTCAGGCTGTTGGCAATCAGCCCCAGCATTTT. The encoded protein is CSGQAVGNQPQHF. V gene TRBV20-1 combines with J gene TRBJ1-5; no definite D call. The length of the CDR3 is 13 residues. Trimming removed 7 bases at V and 2 bases at J, with 12 bases between. Germline CDR1 reads DFQATT; CDR2 reads SNEGSKA (reference sequence).

The gene calls are TRBV5-1 and TRBJ1-1; D gene unclear. The CDR3 spans 13 residues. V lost 0 bases and J lost 7, with 10 bases in between. Germline CDR1 reads SGHRS; CDR2 reads YFSETQ. CDR3 residues: CASSLAGRVEAFF. CDR3 sequence (DNA): TGCGCCAGCAGCTTGGCCGGAAGAGTTGAAGCTTTCTTT. Full variable domain (missing parts from reference TRBV5-1 and TRBJ1-1): KAGVTQTPRYLIKTRGQQVTLSCSPISGHRSVSWYQQTPGQGLQFLFEYFSETQRNKGNFPGRFSGRQFSNSRSEMNVSTLELGDSALYLCASSLAGRVEAFFGQGTRLTVV.

This clonotype has more than one count but fewer than ten. This sequence joins TRBV4-2 and TRBJ2-3; 7 nucleotides line up with TRBD1. With V trimmed by 6 bases and J by 2 bases, 8 bases remained unmatched. CDR1 LGHNA and CDR2 YNFKEQ come from the germline V gene. This CDR3 contains 15 residues. The CDR3 sequence: CASRRGQDPTDTQYF. The DNA of the CDR3 is TGTGCCAGCAGACGTGGACAGGACCCCACAGATACGCAGTATTTT.

This clonotype was found a few times. The chain combines TRBV28 with TRBJ1-1; D uncertain. CDR3 length: 17 amino acids. The V end was cut by 2 bases, the J end by 3 bases, with 19 bases between. CDR1 and CDR2 from the germline V gene are MDHEN and SYDVKM. CDR3 residues: CASSLGEGGGWDTEAFF. The DNA of the CDR3 is TGTGCCAGCAGTTTAGGTGAAGGCGGTGGATGGGACACTGAAGCTTTCTTT.

The rearrangement uses TRBV12-3 or TRBV12-4 and TRBJ2-7; D unresolved. This CDR3 has 12 amino acids. Trimming left V 5 bases short and J 3 bases short, with 8 bases between. The CDR3 DNA is TGTGCCAGCAGTCTGCACGGCTACGAGCAGTACTTC. Protein sequence: CASSLHGYEQYF.

V usage is TRBV6-6 and J usage is TRBJ2-7, with 9 bases matching TRBD1. The CDR3 has 14 residues. V lost 8 bases to trimming and J lost 2 bases; unmatched junction nucleotides: 7. Germline assignment: CDR1 MNHNY and CDR2 SVGAGI (reference sequence). CDR3 nucleotides: TGTGCCAGCGGGCTGGGACAGGGAGCCTACGAGCAGTACTTC. It codes for CASGLGQGAYEQYF.

The table lists this clonotype with a few counts. This rearrangement joins TRBV7-6 to TRBJ2-6; tentatively, D is TRBD2 (6 bases). The CDR3 totals 19 residues. The V gene's germline CDR1 is SGHVS and CDR2 FNYEAQ. V lost 5 bases and J 4 bases, leaving 24 bases between the germline ends. The CDR3 spells CASSALFGGNPRGANVLTF. The CDR3 DNA follows: TGTGCCAGCAGCGCCCTTTTCGGGGGTAACCCCAGGGGGGCCAACGTCCTGACTTTC.

This clonotype was seen only a few times. J is TRBJ2-7 and V is TRBV27, with 10 bases fitting TRBD1. Trimming took 5 bases from V and 3 from J; bases not matched to a gene: 10. The CDR3 is 16 residues long. Germline loops: CDR1 MNHEY, CDR2 SMNVEV (reference sequence). The CDR3 DNA reads TGTGCCAGCAGTAACCTCCGGGGACAGGGGCACTACGAGCAGTACTTC. Translated: CASSNLRGQGHYEQYF.

This clonotype was observed at least ten times. The chain couples TRBV2 to TRBJ1-5; D unclear. From germline, CDR1 is SNHLY and CDR2 FYNNEI. The V end lost 7 bases, the J end lost 2 bases, and 15 bases lay between the germline ends. The CDR3 is 15 residues long. CDR3 DNA: TGTGCCAGCAAAGGATCAGAGATGGGCAATCAGCCCCAGCATTTT. Translating gives CASKGSEMGNQPQHF.

In its sample, this clonotype was seen a few times. This chain links TRBV4-3 with TRBJ2-3, with unresolved D. This CDR3 region has 19 residues. V lost 0 bases, J lost 0 bases, and 19 bases lay in between. Looked up from germline, CDR1 is LGHNA and CDR2 is YSLEER. CDR3 sequence: CASSQDRLRIPSSTDTQYF. The DNA for the CDR3 is TGCGCCAGCAGCCAAGATCGCCTCCGGATCCCTTCTAGCACAGATACGCAGTATTTT.

The rearrangement joins TRBV10-3 to TRBJ2-7; TRBD1 or TRBD2 may be the D gene (5 bases each). The germline gives CDR1 ENHRY, CDR2 SYGVKD. Trimming cost V 10 bases and J 3 bases, with 13 bases left between them. The CDR3 runs 12 residues. The CDR3 spells CASRDGYYEQYF. The CDR3 DNA reads TGTGCCAGCCGGGACGGATACTACGAGCAGTACTTC.

V is TRBV9 and J is TRBJ1-1, with D unclear. Trimming stripped 4 bases from V and 6 bases from J, with 13 bases between. The CDR3 runs 13 residues. Per germline, CDR1 SGDLS and CDR2 YYNGEE. The CDR3 DNA follows: TGTGCCAGCAGCCGCGCAGAGTTCGCTGAAGCTTTCTTT. Translated: CASSRAEFAEAFF.

This clonotype was seen ten or more times. This chain links TRBV7-9 with TRBJ2-5, with D maybe TRBD2 (5 bases). V was trimmed by 1 base and J by 2 bases, leaving 11 bases between them. Per germline, CDR1 SEHNR and CDR2 FQNEAQ (reference sequence). This CDR3 contains 15 residues. In DNA form, the CDR3 reads TGTGCCAGCAGCTTAGGGGCCGGCGGGCAAGAGACCCAGTACTTC. This gives the protein CASSLGAGGQETQYF.

This clonotype showed up just a few times. J is TRBJ2-3 and V is TRBV9; D unresolved. CDR1 is SGDLS, CDR2 YYNGEE, per germline. The V and J ends lost 0 bases and 3 bases respectively, with 8 bases between them. The CDR3 spans 14 residues. The CDR3, as DNA: TGTGCCAGCAGCGTAGCAGTGTTGACAGATACGCAGTATTTT. This gives the protein CASSVAVLTDTQYF.

This chain links TRBV5-6 with TRBJ1-5; 9 bases line up with TRBD1. The V gene end was trimmed by 5 bases and the J gene end by 5 bases; junction bases not matched to a gene: 8. CDR1 is SGHDT, CDR2 YYEEEE, per germline. CDR3 length: 15 amino acids. The DNA of the CDR3 is TGTGCCAGCAGTTCCGGGACAGGGTTCCATCAGCCCCAGCATTTT. This translates into CASSSGTGFHQPQHF. The full variable domain, with the rest looked up from reference TRBV5-6 and TRBJ1-5, is DAGVTQSPTHLIKTRGQQVTLRCSPKSGHDTVSWYQQALGQGPQFIFQYYEEEERQRGNFPDRFSGHQFPNYSSELNVNALLLGDSALYLCASSSGTGFHQPQHFGDGTRLSIL.

The CDR3 spells CSALTGGQSYTF. The CDR3 DNA reads TGCAGTGCACTGACAGGGGGTCAAAGCTACACCTTC. The chain recombines TRBV20-1 with TRBJ1-2; 9 nucleotides line up with TRBD1. The CDR3 has 12 amino acids. Germline CDR1 DFQATT, CDR2 SNEGSKA (reference sequence). The V segment lost 6 bases and the J segment 9 bases; nucleotides outside the gene matches: 8.

The V call is TRBV16, the J call TRBJ1-2; TRBD1 might be the D (5 bases). From germline, CDR1 is KGHSY and CDR2 FQNENV. Trimming pared 6 bases from V and 7 bases from J, leaving 15 bases between. The CDR3 contains 13 residues. CDR3 residues: CASRPQGVSGYTF. DNA for the CDR3: TGTGCCAGCAGACCGCAGGGAGTTAGTGGCTACACCTTC.

The chain has TRBV6-4 and TRBJ2-3; tentatively, D is TRBD2 (6 bases). V was pared by 0 bases and J by 4 bases, with 8 bases between. Germline CDR1 MRHNA, CDR2 SNTAGT. This CDR3 has 14 residues. The CDR3, as DNA: TGTGCCAGCAGTGACTCGCTAGCGTCAGATACGCAGTATTTT. It yields the protein CASSDSLASDTQYF.

This sequence joins TRBV7-2 and TRBJ2-5, with D perhaps TRBD2 (7 bases). The CDR3 extends over 14 amino acids. Trimming cost V 1 base and J 13 bases, with 19 bases left between them. Per germline, CDR1 SGHTA and CDR2 FQGNSA. The CDR3 DNA reads as TGTGCCAGCAGCTTAGGAGGGGGAGGGAAAACGATGTACTTC. Its translation: CASSLGGGGKTMYF.

The chain combines TRBV15 with TRBJ2-7; 9 bases agree with TRBD1. The CDR3 has 16 amino acids. Per germline, CDR1 LNHNV and CDR2 YYDKDF (reference sequence). The V segment lost 1 base and the J segment 3 bases; nucleotides outside the gene matches: 7. Here the CDR3 DNA reads TGTGCCACCAGCAGAGTTGTGGGACAGGGCGACTACGAGCAGTACTTC. This codes for CATSRVVGQGDYEQYF. The entire variable domain, with the rest obtained from reference TRBV15 and TRBJ2-7, is as follows: DAMVIQNPRYQVTQFGKPVTLSCSQTLNHNVMYWYQQKSSQAPKLLFHYYDKDFNNEADTPDNFQSRRPNTSFCFLDIRSPGLGDTAMYLCATSRVVGQGDYEQYFGPGTRLTVT.